Presented here are 14 T cell receptor beta chains from one specimen sequenced in a study of memory CD4+ T cells and cytomegalovirus serostatus. TCRdb's copy holds only in-frame clones and misses some; the assay was immunoSEQ multiplex PCR. Counted here are about 31,000 clones, about 80% occurring once; the ten biggest clones make up 0.63%. Single viable CD3+CD4+CD8-CD45RO+ cells were sorted as the memory CD4+ T cells. The sequenced sample consisted of memory CD4+ T cells from blood. The receptors here all came from an adult in good health and CMV-seronegative. Some clones in this sample may be carry-over from other donors' samples.

The V call is TRBV5-1, the J call TRBJ2-2, with 10 nucleotides matching TRBD1. CDR1 is SGHRS and CDR2 is YFSETQ in the germline V gene. CDR3 length equals 16 residues. V trimming: 3 bases; J trimming: 2 bases; junction bases outside the gene matches: 4. CDR3 DNA: TGCGCCAGCAGCTGGGGACAGGGGCGAAACACCGGGGAGCTGTTTTTT. Translated, it gives CASSWGQGRNTGELFF.

With respect to this clone: The sample carries other DNA sequences with the same CDR3. This chain joins TRBV30 and TRBJ1-5; D is possibly TRBD1 (5 bases). Germline V lookup: CDR1 GTSNPN, CDR2 SVGIG (reference sequence). V dropped 5 bases and J dropped 1 base, with 9 bases sitting between them. CDR3 length: 13 amino acids. This CDR3 is CAWRRDSNQPQHF. DNA of the CDR3: TGTGCCTGGCGAAGGGACAGCAATCAGCCCCAGCATTTT.

The V call is TRBV4-3, the J call TRBJ1-1; D ambiguous. V was clipped by 0 bases and J by 6 bases, with 11 bases between them. The CDR3 is made up of 14 amino acids. Germline values: CDR1 LGHNA, CDR2 YSLEER. CDR3 loop: CASSQDHPGAEAFF. CDR3 nucleotides: TGCGCCAGCAGCCAAGACCACCCAGGCGCTGAAGCTTTCTTT.

This clone was picked up a small number of times. The chain combines TRBV5-4 with TRBJ1-2, with 7 bases matching TRBD1. The CDR3 has 16 residues. V was pared by 3 bases and J by 4 bases, with 12 bases of the junction left unmatched. CDR1 is SGHNT and CDR2 is YYREEE in the germline V gene (reference sequence). CDR3 nucleotide sequence: TGTGCCAGCAGCTCCGGGGCAACGGACAGGCTCTATGGCTACACCTTC. Amino acids: CASSSGATDRLYGYTF.

The rearrangement uses TRBV5-4 and TRBJ2-7; TRBD1 is a possible D gene (5 bases). Trimming cost V 10 bases and J 2 bases, with 13 bases left between them. The CDR3 totals 12 residues. Germline CDR1 and CDR2: SGHNT and YYREEE (reference sequence). This chain's CDR3 is CASQGSTYEQYF. DNA for the CDR3: TGTGCCTCCCAGGGCAGTACCTACGAGCAGTACTTC.

J is TRBJ1-2 and V is TRBV7-2, with D maybe TRBD1 (5 bases). Per germline, CDR1 SGHTA and CDR2 FQGNSA. This CDR3 is 15 amino acids long. Trimming took 4 bases from V and 6 from J, leaving 18 bases between them. CDR3 bases: TGTGCCAGCAGCTCCCCGGGACGGGGAGGACATGGCTACACCTTC. Its translation: CASSSPGRGGHGYTF.

This chain connects TRBV2 to TRBJ1-1; 10 nucleotides match TRBD1. The CDR3 totals 15 residues. The germline V gene has CDR1 SNHLY and CDR2 FYNNEI. Trimming removed 2 bases from V and 5 bases from J; junction bases left unmatched: 5. For the CDR3, the DNA is TGTGCCAGCAGTGAATGGGACAGGGGAGGGACTGAAGCTTTCTTT. Translation: CASSEWDRGGTEAFF.

Only one count was recorded for this clone. The genes are TRBV7-6 and TRBJ1-3, with D possibly TRBD1 on 6 matching bases. The germline V gene has CDR1 SGHVS and CDR2 FNYEAQ. The CDR3 has 16 residues. V was pared by 1 base and J by 0 bases, with 10 bases between. The DNA for the CDR3 is TGTGCCAGCAGCTTAGGGGGACAAAGCTCTGGAAACACCATATATTTT. Amino acid sequence: CASSLGGQSSGNTIYF.

This clone was detected only a few times. The rearrangement uses TRBV2 and TRBJ2-7; D is undetermined. The germline gives CDR1 SNHLY, CDR2 FYNNEI. V dropped 6 bases and J dropped 0 bases, with 6 bases sitting between them. The CDR3 has 12 residues. Here the CDR3 DNA reads TGTGCCAGCAGGCTATCCTCCTACGAGCAGTACTTC. Its protein product is CASRLSSYEQYF.

The table lists this clone with a count of one. V is TRBV21-1 and J is TRBJ1-2; TRBD1 is the table's D call, not checked against the DNA. TRBV21-1 is described as a pseudogene. The CDR3 is 16 residues long. The CDR3: CASSNYVLQGNYGYTF. The CDR3 DNA follows: TGTGCCAGCAGCAACTACGTTTTACAGGGGAACTATGGCTACACCTTC.

V is TRBV7-2 and J is TRBJ1-5, with D possibly TRBD1 on 5 matching bases. V lost 1 base and J 4 bases, leaving 14 bases between the germline ends. The germline CDR1 and CDR2 sequences are SGHTA and FQGNSA. This CDR3 has 16 amino acids. The CDR3 DNA reads as TGTGCCAGCAGCTTAGAGGCAGGGAGGGGAAATCAGCCCCAGCATTTT. This gives the protein CASSLEAGRGNQPQHF.

This chain joins TRBV9 and TRBJ2-3, with TRBD2 matching 14 bases. Germline-derived CDR1 and CDR2 are SGDLS and YYNGEE. With 3 bases clipped from V and 1 base from J, the junction kept 1 base outside the gene matches. This CDR3 comprises 16 residues. The CDR3 is CASSGLAGGGTDTQYF. CDR3 bases: TGTGCCAGCAGCGGACTAGCGGGGGGGGGCACAGATACGCAGTATTTT. The full variable domain, in which reference TRBV9 and TRBJ2-3 provide the parts outside the CDR3, is DSGVTQTPKHLITATGQRVTLRCSPRSGDLSVYWYQQSLDQGLQFLIQYYNGEERAKGNILERFSAQQFPDLHSELNLSSLELGDSALYFCASSGLAGGGTDTQYFGPGTRLTVL.

This clone has a handful of counts. The chain has TRBV30 and TRBJ1-3, with D hard to call. The CDR3 sequence is 14 residues long. Germline values: CDR1 GTSNPN, CDR2 SVGIG (reference sequence). Trimming removed 0 bases from V and 1 base from J, with 7 bases in between. CDR3 amino acids: CAWSVVVSGNTIYF. The CDR3 nucleotides read TGTGCCTGGAGTGTTGTAGTTTCTGGAAACACCATATATTTT.

This chain uses TRBV28 with TRBJ2-2; unclear D gene. V lost 6 bases, J lost 7 bases, and 12 bases lay in between. The CDR3 totals 13 residues. Germline V gene lookup returns CDR1 MDHEN and CDR2 SYDVKM. The CDR3 DNA sequence: TGTGCCAGCAGACCCGGTATGGTCGGGGAGCTGTTTTTT. Protein product: CASRPGMVGELFF.